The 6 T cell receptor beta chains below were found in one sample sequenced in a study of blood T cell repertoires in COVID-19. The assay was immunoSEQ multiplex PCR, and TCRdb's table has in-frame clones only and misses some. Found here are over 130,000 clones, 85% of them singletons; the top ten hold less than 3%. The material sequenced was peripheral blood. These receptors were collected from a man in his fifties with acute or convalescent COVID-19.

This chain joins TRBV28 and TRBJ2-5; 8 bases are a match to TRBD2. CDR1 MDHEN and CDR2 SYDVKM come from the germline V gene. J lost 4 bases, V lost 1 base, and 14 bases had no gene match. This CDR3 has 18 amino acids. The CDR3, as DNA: TGTGCCAGCAGTTTATCCAGGACTAGCACGGAGTACAGAGAGACCCAGTACTTC. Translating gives CASSLSRTSTEYRETQYF.

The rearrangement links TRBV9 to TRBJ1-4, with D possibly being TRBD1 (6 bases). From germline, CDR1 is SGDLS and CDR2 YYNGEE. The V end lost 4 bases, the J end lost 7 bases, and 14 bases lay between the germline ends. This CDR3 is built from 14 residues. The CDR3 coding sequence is TGTGCCAGCAGCCCCTACCCAGGGGCTGAAAAACTGTTTTTT. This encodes CASSPYPGAEKLFF.

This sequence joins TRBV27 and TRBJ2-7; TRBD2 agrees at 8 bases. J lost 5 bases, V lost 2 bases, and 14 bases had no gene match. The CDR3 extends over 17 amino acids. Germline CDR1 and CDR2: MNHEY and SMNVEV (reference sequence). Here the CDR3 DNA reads TGTGCCAGCAGTTTAACCCTAAGCGGGAGTTTGATCCACGAGCAGTACTTC. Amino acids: CASSLTLSGSLIHEQYF.

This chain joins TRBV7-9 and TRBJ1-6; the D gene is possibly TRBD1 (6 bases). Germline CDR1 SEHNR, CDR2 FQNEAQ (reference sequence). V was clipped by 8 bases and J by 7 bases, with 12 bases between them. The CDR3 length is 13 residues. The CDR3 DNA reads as TGTGCCAGCCATCGGACAGTCAATTCACCCCTCCACTTT. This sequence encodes CASHRTVNSPLHF.

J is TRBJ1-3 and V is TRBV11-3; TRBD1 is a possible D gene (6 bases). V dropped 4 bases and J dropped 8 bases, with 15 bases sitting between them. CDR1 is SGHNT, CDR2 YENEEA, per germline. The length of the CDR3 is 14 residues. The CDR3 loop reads CASSYRATPDTIYF. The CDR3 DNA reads TGTGCCAGCAGCTACAGGGCGACTCCGGACACCATATATTTT.

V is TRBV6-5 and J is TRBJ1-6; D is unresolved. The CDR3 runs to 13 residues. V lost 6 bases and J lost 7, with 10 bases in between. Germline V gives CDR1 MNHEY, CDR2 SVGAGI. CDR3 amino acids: CASSHGSNSPLHF. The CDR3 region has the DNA TGTGCCAGCAGCCATGGGAGCAATTCACCCCTCCACTTT.